These 22 T cell receptor beta chains were sequenced from one sample in a study of CD8 T cells in Susac syndrome (dated by TCRdb to about 2019). Libraries were made using the immunoSEQ multiplex PCR assay. RNA was extracted using the RNeasy kit, and about 0.45 to 1 microgram was reverse transcribed with random hexamers. In TCRdb, the public reads were trimmed at Q25 with fastp and aligned with MiXCR, with productive beta chains retained. Every CDR3 protein is listed once, alongside the most common genes and DNA of its rows. Across this sample there are some 150,000 distinct CDR3 sequences, with approximately 94% seen only once. Nearly 0.085% of the sample rests with the top ten. Source material: CD4+ T cells from PBMCs. These receptors originate from a human donor in good health.

The chain has TRBV30 and TRBJ1-1; no clear D. Germline CDR1 and CDR2: GTSNPN and SVGIG (reference sequence). CDR3 length equals 16 residues. V was shortened by 0 bases and J by 1 base, with 15 bases between the two germline ends. The CDR3 reads CAWSVNFPVGNTEAFF. The CDR3 DNA follows: TGTGCCTGGAGTGTCAACTTCCCGGTGGGGAACACTGAAGCTTTCTTT.

The rearrangement uses TRBV25-1 and TRBJ2-2; 8 bases fit TRBD2. J was trimmed by 6 bases and V by 5 bases; bases with no gene match: 14. The germline CDR1 and CDR2 sequences are MGHDK and SYGVNS. This CDR3 contains 17 residues. The CDR3 DNA reads as TGTGCCAGCAGTTCGGGGGGGACTTCGAGGGTGGCCGGGGAGCTGTTTTTT. It translates to CASSSGGTSRVAGELFF.

J is TRBJ2-1 and V is TRBV20-1; the match to TRBD1 covers 9 bases. V lost 5 bases and J lost 6; bases outside the gene matches: 5. The V gene's germline CDR1 is DFQATT and CDR2 SNEGSKA (reference sequence). The CDR3 runs to 13 residues. The CDR3 DNA follows: TGCAGTGCTGGATCGGGACAGGGCAATGAGCAGTTCTTC. As protein: CSAGSGQGNEQFF.

A single count supports this clonotype. The rearrangement links TRBV3-1 to TRBJ2-1; TRBD2 aligns across 9 bases. V shed 6 bases, J shed 8 bases, and the junction held 11 bases outside the gene matches. Per germline, CDR1 LGHDT and CDR2 YNNKEL (reference sequence). The CDR3 length is 15 residues. The CDR3 coding sequence is TGTGCCAGCAGACGCAGCGGGAGGCCACTCTATGAGCAGTTCTTC. Amino acid sequence: CASRRSGRPLYEQFF.

V and J are TRBV5-1 and TRBJ2-5; 14 bases are a match to TRBD2. The germline V gene encodes CDR1 SGHRS and CDR2 YFSETQ. With V trimmed by 0 bases and J by 9 bases, 7 bases remained unmatched. The CDR3 contains 16 residues. CDR3 nucleotide sequence: TGCGCCAGCAGCTTGGAGCGACTAGCGGGAGGGCTGGCCCAGTACTTC. It encodes CASSLERLAGGLAQYF.

The chain combines TRBV5-1 with TRBJ2-5; D might be TRBD2 (5 bases). Germline loops: CDR1 SGHRS, CDR2 YFSETQ. V was pared by 0 bases and J by 4 bases, with 13 bases between. CDR3 length: 15 amino acids. As DNA, the CDR3 is TGCGCCAGCAGCTTGGGGGGTAGCGTCGGAGAGACCCAGTACTTC. Translating gives CASSLGGSVGETQYF.

The CDR3 DNA follows: TGTGCCAGCAGCTTACTAGCGGGAGGGTCCACAGATACGCAGTATTTT. Amino acids: CASSLLAGGSTDTQYF. This chain links TRBV7-2 with TRBJ2-3, with 12 bases that match TRBD2. The CDR3 consists of 16 residues. After removal of 2 bases from V and 2 bases from J, the junction contained 2 bases not matched to a gene. CDR1 and CDR2 from the germline V gene are SGHTA and FQGNSA.

V is TRBV5-1 and J is TRBJ2-5; 10 positions match TRBD2. This CDR3 contains 15 residues. V lost 0 bases to trimming and J lost 2 bases; unmatched junction nucleotides: 1. Germline CDR1 and CDR2: SGHRS and YFSETQ. CDR3 protein: CASSLELAGQETQYF. The CDR3 nucleotides are TGCGCCAGCAGCTTGGAACTAGCGGGGCAAGAGACCCAGTACTTC.

The genes are TRBV5-1 and TRBJ2-7; D might be TRBD1 (6 bases). The CDR3 contains 16 residues. Germline assignment: CDR1 SGHRS and CDR2 YFSETQ. With 4 bases removed from V and 1 base from J, the gap between germline ends came to 18 bases. Here the CDR3 reads CASSPQVQGTSYEQYF. For the CDR3, the DNA is TGCGCCAGCAGCCCCCAGGTCCAGGGGACGTCCTACGAGCAGTACTTC. Using reference TRBV5-1 and TRBJ2-7 for the parts outside the CDR3, the full variable domain is KAGVTQTPRYLIKTRGQQVTLSCSPISGHRSVSWYQQTPGQGLQFLFEYFSETQRNKGNFPGRFSGRQFSNSRSEMNVSTLELGDSALYLCASSPQVQGTSYEQYFGPGTRLTVT.

J is TRBJ1-2 and V is TRBV25-1, with D possibly being TRBD1 (6 bases). This CDR3 comprises 15 residues. V gave up 5 bases and J gave up 0 bases, with 13 bases separating them. Germline V gene data show CDR1 as MGHDK and CDR2 as SYGVNS. This CDR3 reads CASSPMDRANYGYTF. In nucleotides, the CDR3 is TGTGCCAGCAGTCCCATGGACAGAGCTAACTATGGCTACACCTTC.

V and J are TRBV5-6 and TRBJ1-3, with 7 bases that match TRBD1. With 2 bases clipped from V and 1 base from J, the junction kept 9 bases outside the gene matches. CDR1 is SGHDT and CDR2 is YYEEEE in the germline V gene. This CDR3 spans 17 amino acids. CDR3 nucleotides: TGTGCCAGCAGCTTTCCAACCTCAGGGGGGTCTGGAAACACCATATATTTT. As protein: CASSFPTSGGSGNTIYF.

This CDR3 reads CASSRPGVGRAFF. DNA for the CDR3: TGTGCCAGCAGCCGACCCGGAGTTGGTCGAGCTTTCTTT. The chain employs TRBV3-1 and TRBJ1-1; D gene unclear. V gave up 4 bases and J gave up 10 bases, with 16 bases separating them. Germline CDR1 reads LGHDT; CDR2 reads YNNKEL (reference sequence). The CDR3 is 13 residues long.

The chain is built from TRBV27 and TRBJ2-5, with 11 nucleotides matching TRBD2. The CDR3 loop spans 14 amino acids. V shed 6 bases and J 0 bases; nucleotides not matched to a gene: 0. Per germline, CDR1 MNHEY and CDR2 SMNVEV (reference sequence). CDR3 sequence: CASRGLADQETQYF. CDR3 coding DNA: TGTGCCAGCAGGGGACTAGCGGACCAAGAGACCCAGTACTTC.

The V gene is TRBV29-1, the J gene TRBJ2-7; D uncertain. The CDR3 length is 13 residues. The V gene lost 5 bases and the J gene lost 4 bases, with 15 bases spanning the gap. Germline loops: CDR1 SQVTM, CDR2 ANQGSEA. The CDR3 region is CSVFIEESYEQYF. CDR3 bases: TGCAGCGTTTTTATCGAGGAATCATACGAGCAGTACTTC.

The genes are TRBV11-1 and TRBJ2-3, with a tentative D call TRBD1 (5 bases). V dropped 5 bases and J dropped 5 bases, with 11 bases sitting between them. CDR3 length equals 13 residues. Germline V gives CDR1 SGHAT, CDR2 FQDESV (reference sequence). The CDR3 region has the DNA TGTGCCAGCAGCCCGAGCAGGGTAGATACGCAGTATTTT. Translated, it gives CASSPSRVDTQYF.

Concerning this clonotype: A read error may produce the germline difference seen at one junction end. This chain joins TRBV18 and TRBJ1-1, with D uncertain. Germline lookup yields CDR1 KGHSH and CDR2 LQKENI. The CDR3 has 13 residues. Here the CDR3 reads CASLPSGNTEAFF. DNA for the CDR3: TGTGCCAGCTTACCATCGGGGAACACTGAAGCTTTCTTT.

The chain joins TRBV5-1 to TRBJ2-5, with TRBD2 matching over 11 bases. In germline, CDR1 is SGHRS, CDR2 YFSETQ. The CDR3 is 17 residues long. Trimming at V came to 4 bases and at J to 2 bases, leaving 10 bases not matched to a gene. CDR3 region: CASSRSLSSGRQETQYF. DNA for the CDR3: TGCGCCAGCAGCCGGTCCCTCTCTAGCGGGAGGCAAGAGACCCAGTACTTC.

This chain connects TRBV3-1 to TRBJ2-1; D is unresolved. The germline gives CDR1 LGHDT, CDR2 YNNKEL (reference sequence). V gave up 0 bases and J gave up 4 bases, with 10 bases separating them. There are 15 residues in the CDR3. The CDR3 coding sequence is TGTGCCAGCAGCCAAGATTCTAGGGCGTACAATGAGCAGTTCTTC. Its protein is CASSQDSRAYNEQFF.

The V call is TRBV20-1, the J call TRBJ1-1; TRBD1 might be the D (5 bases). The CDR3 runs 11 residues. Germline lookup yields CDR1 DFQATT and CDR2 SNEGSKA (reference sequence). Written as DNA, the CDR3 is TGCAGGGTGGGGCTGAACACTGAAGCTTTCTTT. It is translated as CRVGLNTEAFF.

The chain is built from TRBV25-1 and TRBJ1-2; D is uncertain. CDR1 is MGHDK and CDR2 is SYGVNS in the germline V gene. Trimming took off 4 bases at V and 2 bases at J, with 5 bases between the two ends. The CDR3 runs 12 residues. The CDR3 DNA sequence: TGTGCCAGCAGTGCTGGGAACTATGGCTACACCTTC. Encoded protein: CASSAGNYGYTF.

V usage is TRBV27 and J usage is TRBJ1-5; D is undetermined. Germline V gene sequence: CDR1 MNHEY, CDR2 SMNVEV (reference sequence). This CDR3 has 14 amino acids. V lost 3 bases and J 5 bases, leaving 11 bases between the germline ends. Written as DNA, the CDR3 is TGTGCCAGCAGTTTTCGGGGTCTGGATCAGCCCCAGCATTTT. Amino acids: CASSFRGLDQPQHF.

V and J are TRBV24-1 and TRBJ2-5; TRBD2 matches at 10 bases. The ends lost 3 bases at V and 2 bases at J; junction bases unmatched: 2. This CDR3 region has 15 residues. From germline, CDR1 is KGHDR and CDR2 SFDVKD. The CDR3 DNA follows: TGTGCCACCAGTGATGCTAGCGGGGGTCAAGAGACCCAGTACTTC. This translates into CATSDASGGQETQYF.